Below are 12 T cell receptor beta chains sequenced from a single sample in a study of shared clonotypes between healthy human individuals (dated by TCRdb to the early 2020s). CD8 naive samples were obtained by positive selection for CCR7 among CD45RO-negative cells, yielding a CD45RA+CCR7+ population from which TemRA cells were excluded. Libraries came from the immunoSEQ multiplex PCR assay. TCRdb took this table from immuneACCESS and kept in-frame rearrangements with V and J called. Such tables lack part of the clones; where checked against another copy, unresolved V genes explain under half of the gap, and the rest is unexplained. The sample includes about 2 million clones, with about 95% observed a single time. The ten largest clones represent more than 0.9% of the sample. The sequenced sample consisted of naive CD8+ T cells sorted from blood. Taken with the paper, the label for cell subset or site translates to: CD45RA+CCR7+. All receptors derive from a man between 18 and 35 years old in good health.

The chain is built from TRBV25-1 and TRBJ2-1; 13 positions agree with TRBD2. The CDR3 is made up of 16 amino acids. Losses at the gene ends were 0 bases for V and 5 bases for J; bases not matched to a gene: 1. The germline V gene has CDR1 MGHDK and CDR2 SYGVNS. Here the CDR3 reads CASSEYGLAGDNEQFF. CDR3 sequence (DNA): TGTGCCAGCAGTGAATATGGACTAGCGGGGGACAATGAGCAGTTCTTC.

V and J are TRBV27 and TRBJ1-1, with D possibly matching TRBD1 (6 bases). Germline V lookup: CDR1 MNHEY, CDR2 SMNVEV (reference sequence). This CDR3 spans 17 amino acids. V was shortened by 1 base and J by 1 base, with 16 bases between the two germline ends. CDR3 bases: TGTGCCAGCAGTTTATATCCAGGGGAGGGAGAGAACACTGAAGCTTTCTTT. It codes for CASSLYPGEGENTEAFF.

The genes are TRBV7-8 and TRBJ1-5; D perhaps matches TRBD1 (5 bases). CDR1 is SGHVS and CDR2 is FQNEAQ in the germline V gene. The CDR3 has 19 amino acids. V was cut by 6 bases and J by 2 bases, with 26 bases left in between. The CDR3 is CASSQEWDGASGGNQPQHF. The CDR3 nucleotides are TGTGCCAGCAGTCAGGAGTGGGACGGAGCCTCAGGTGGCAATCAGCCCCAGCATTTT. Using reference TRBV7-8 and TRBJ1-5 for the parts outside the CDR3, the full variable domain is GAGVSQSPRYKVAKRGQDVALRCDPISGHVSLFWYQQALGQGPEFLTYFQNEAQLDKSGLPSDRFFAERPEGSVSTLKIQRTQQEDSAVYLCASSQEWDGASGGNQPQHFGDGTRLSIL.

The V and J genes are TRBV9 and TRBJ2-7; 14 bases match TRBD2. CDR1 and CDR2 (germline): SGDLS, YYNGEE. The CDR3 runs to 18 residues. Losses at the gene ends were 3 bases for V and 0 bases for J; bases not matched to a gene: 8. The CDR3: CASSDGLAGGPSSYEQYF. CDR3 coding DNA: TGTGCCAGCAGCGACGGACTAGCGGGAGGCCCAAGCTCCTACGAGCAGTACTTC.

V and J are TRBV4-1 and TRBJ1-6; TRBD1 is a possible D gene (5 bases). V dropped 0 bases and J dropped 2 bases, with 17 bases sitting between them. Germline assignment: CDR1 MGHRA and CDR2 YSYEKL. The CDR3 has 19 amino acids. CDR3 sequence reads: CASSQESDGEGTYNSPLHF. In DNA, the CDR3 is TGCGCCAGCAGCCAAGAGTCCGATGGGGAGGGGACCTATAATTCACCCCTCCACTTT.

This sequence joins TRBV19 and TRBJ1-3; D is uncertain. The CDR3 contains 15 residues. V lost 6 bases to trimming and J lost 0 bases, with 12 bases between them. In germline, CDR1 is LNHDA, CDR2 SQIVND (reference sequence). The DNA of the CDR3 is TGTGCCAGTAGCGAAGACGGAGCCTCTGGAAACACCATATATTTT. Its protein is CASSEDGASGNTIYF.

This CDR3 is CASSSHRGPYNSPLHF. Written as DNA, the CDR3 is TGTGCCAGCAGCTCGCACAGGGGGCCCTATAATTCACCCCTCCACTTT. V and J are TRBV5-6 and TRBJ1-6; 9 nucleotides agree with TRBD1. The CDR3 is 16 amino acids. Germline CDR1 is SGHDT and CDR2 is YYEEEE. V lost 3 bases, J lost 2 bases, and 3 bases stayed unmatched.

The chain uses TRBV27 and TRBJ2-3; D ambiguous. The CDR3 has 13 amino acids. CDR1 and CDR2 from the germline V gene are MNHEY and SMNVEV (reference sequence). Trimming removed 7 bases from V and 4 bases from J, with 12 bases in between. CDR3 loop: CASTGPSPDTQYF. CDR3 coding DNA: TGTGCCAGCACCGGGCCCTCTCCAGATACGCAGTATTTT.

This chain joins TRBV25-1 and TRBJ2-5, with D possibly matching TRBD2 (7 bases). Trimming cost V 8 bases and J 5 bases, with 18 bases left between them. Germline values: CDR1 MGHDK, CDR2 SYGVNS. This CDR3 spans 14 amino acids. The chain's CDR3 is CASGGDKLTETQYF. The DNA of the CDR3 is TGTGCCAGCGGGGGGGACAAATTGACGGAGACCCAGTACTTC.

The chain combines TRBV27 with TRBJ1-1; maybe TRBD1 (6 bases). Germline CDR1 reads MNHEY; CDR2 reads SMNVEV (reference sequence). The V gene lost 5 bases and the J gene lost 3 bases, with 10 bases spanning the gap. The CDR3 runs 13 residues. CDR3 nucleotide sequence: TGTGCCAGCAGTCTGTGGACAGACACTGAAGCTTTCTTT. The encoded protein is CASSLWTDTEAFF.

About this clone itself: The sample contains more than one DNA sequence encoding this CDR3. The J gene is TRBJ1-1, the V gene TRBV6-6; 9 bases are shared with TRBD1. Germline assignment: CDR1 MNHNY and CDR2 SVGAGI (reference sequence). The CDR3 sequence is 14 residues long. With V trimmed by 4 bases and J by 3 bases, 3 bases remained unmatched. This CDR3 reads CASSSGQGYTEAFF. DNA for the CDR3: TGTGCCAGCAGTTCCGGACAGGGGTACACTGAAGCTTTCTTT.

Comment on this clone: The same CDR3 can be traced to other DNA sequences in this sample. The chain joins TRBV4-1 to TRBJ2-1; TRBD2 matches 10 bases. Germline lookup yields CDR1 MGHRA and CDR2 YSYEKL. The CDR3 spans 16 residues. Trimming removed 2 bases from V and 2 bases from J; junction bases left unmatched: 3. CDR3 nucleotides: TGCGCCAGCAGCCAACGGCTAGCGGGGGCCTACAATGAGCAGTTCTTC. Protein product: CASSQRLAGAYNEQFF.